Presented here are 5 T cell receptor beta chains from one specimen sequenced in a study of blood T cell repertoires in COVID-19. This table comes from immunoSEQ multiplex PCR, and its TCRdb copy is limited to in-frame clones, with some not included. The table lists roughly 280,000 clones, roughly 89% of them singletons. The sequenced sample was PBMCs or T cells enriched from blood (not recorded which). Every receptor here comes from a woman aged 55-69 years who had recovered from COVID-19.

The V call is TRBV2, the J call TRBJ2-3; 9 nucleotides match TRBD1. The CDR3 spans 14 residues. Losses at the gene ends were 7 bases for V and 4 bases for J; bases not matched to a gene: 6. Germline values: CDR1 SNHLY, CDR2 FYNNEI. CDR3 in amino acids: CASNRDRASDTQYF. DNA for the CDR3: TGTGCCAGCAATAGGGACAGGGCTTCAGATACGCAGTATTTT. Full variable domain (remainder filled in from reference TRBV2 and TRBJ2-3): EPEVTQTPSHQVTQMGQEVILRCVPISNHLYFYWYRQILGQKVEFLVSFYNNEISEKSEIFDDQFSVERPDGSNFTLKIRSTKLEDSAMYFCASNRDRASDTQYFGPGTRLTVL.

CDR3 amino acids: CASSQDWGGDYGYTF. For the CDR3, the DNA is TGTGCCAGCAGCCAAGATTGGGGAGGTGACTATGGCTACACCTTC. The rearrangement joins TRBV4-2 to TRBJ1-2, with D uncertain. Trimming took 0 bases from V and 3 from J, leaving 11 bases between them. The CDR3 is 15 residues long. Germline CDR1 reads LGHNA; CDR2 reads YNFKEQ.

The chain joins TRBV6-5 to TRBJ1-1; 10 bases match TRBD1. The CDR3 totals 15 residues. V lost 0 bases to trimming and J lost 4 bases; unmatched junction nucleotides: 2. CDR1 and CDR2 (germline): MNHEY, SVGAGI. The CDR3 sequence: CASSYSRTGGTEAFF. CDR3 DNA sequence: TGTGCCAGCAGTTACTCAAGGACAGGGGGCACTGAAGCTTTCTTT.

The V and J genes are TRBV5-1 and TRBJ1-1, with D unclear. CDR1 is SGHRS and CDR2 is YFSETQ in the germline V gene. The ends were cut back, 1 base at V and 3 bases at J, with 16 bases in the middle. The CDR3 extends over 16 amino acids. CDR3 DNA sequence: TGCGCCAGCAGCTTGAGCGCCGGCCCGGGTGACACTGAAGCTTTCTTT. This translates into CASSLSAGPGDTEAFF. Supplemented by reference TRBV5-1 and TRBJ1-1, the full variable domain reads KAGVTQTPRYLIKTRGQQVTLSCSPISGHRSVSWYQQTPGQGLQFLFEYFSETQRNKGNFPGRFSGRQFSNSRSEMNVSTLELGDSALYLCASSLSAGPGDTEAFFGQGTRLTVV.

The chain is built from TRBV9 and TRBJ2-3, with TRBD2 as a possible D gene (6 bases). The CDR3 contains 14 residues. Trimming took off 2 bases at V and 3 bases at J, with 10 bases between the two ends. Germline CDR1 is SGDLS and CDR2 is YYNGEE. CDR3 sequence: CASSVGRLTDTQYF. DNA for the CDR3: TGTGCCAGCAGCGTGGGGAGGTTGACAGATACGCAGTATTTT. Combining the CDR3 with reference TRBV9 and TRBJ2-3 gives the whole variable domain DSGVTQTPKHLITATGQRVTLRCSPRSGDLSVYWYQQSLDQGLQFLIQYYNGEERAKGNILERFSAQQFPDLHSELNLSSLELGDSALYFCASSVGRLTDTQYFGPGTRLTVL.